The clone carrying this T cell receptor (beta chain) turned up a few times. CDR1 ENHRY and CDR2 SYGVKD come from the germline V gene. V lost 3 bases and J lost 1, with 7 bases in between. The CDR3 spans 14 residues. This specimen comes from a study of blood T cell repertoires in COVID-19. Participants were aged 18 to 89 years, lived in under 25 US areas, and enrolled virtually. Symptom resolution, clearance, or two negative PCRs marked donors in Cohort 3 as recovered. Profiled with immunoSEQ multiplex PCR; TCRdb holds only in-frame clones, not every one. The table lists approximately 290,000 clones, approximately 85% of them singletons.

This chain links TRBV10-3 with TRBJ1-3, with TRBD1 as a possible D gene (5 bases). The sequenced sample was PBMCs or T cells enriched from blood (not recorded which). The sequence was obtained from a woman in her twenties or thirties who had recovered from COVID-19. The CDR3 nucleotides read TGTGCCATCAGTGACAGGGCATCTGGAAACACCATATATTTT. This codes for CAISDRASGNTIYF.